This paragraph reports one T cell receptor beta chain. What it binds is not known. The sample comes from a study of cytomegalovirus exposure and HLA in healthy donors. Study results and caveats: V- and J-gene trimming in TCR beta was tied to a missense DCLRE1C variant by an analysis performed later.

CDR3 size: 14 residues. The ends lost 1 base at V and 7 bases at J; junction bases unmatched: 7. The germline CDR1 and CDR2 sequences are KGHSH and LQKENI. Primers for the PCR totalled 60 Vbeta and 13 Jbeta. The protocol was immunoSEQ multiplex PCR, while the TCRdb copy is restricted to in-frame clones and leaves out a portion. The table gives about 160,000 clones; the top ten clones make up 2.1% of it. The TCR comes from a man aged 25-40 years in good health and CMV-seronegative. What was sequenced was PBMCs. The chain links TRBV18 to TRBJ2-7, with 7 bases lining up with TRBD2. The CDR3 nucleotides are TGTGCCAGCTCACCACTGAGCGGGGAGTTAGAGCAGTACTTC. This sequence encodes CASSPLSGELEQYF.